Reported below is one T cell receptor beta chain. Antigen: not known. V gave up 6 bases and J gave up 0 bases, with 18 bases separating them. CDR1 MNHEY and CDR2 SMNVEV come from the germline V gene (reference sequence). The CDR3 is 17 amino acids. In the library, individual cDNA molecules carried attached unique molecular identifiers. TCRdb used MiXCR to reprocess the 5' RACE reads, holding one entry per CDR3 protein. This table has tens of thousands of distinct CDR3 sequences, 9.1% appearing once. The data stem from a study of early T cells in non-severe SARS-CoV-2 infection. Study summary: Sequencing of bulk RNA from unsorted whole blood was done, without chain pairing. Study-wide findings and caveats: Reliance on VDJdb matching favored anti-spike CD8 responses; private and CD4 specificities were missed.

The V gene is TRBV27, the J gene TRBJ1-5; TRBD1 is a possible D gene (6 bases). The TCR sequence derives from an adult who was a healthcare worker with PCR-confirmed SARS-CoV-2 infection or an uninfected control (not recorded which). The source material was whole blood. This chain's CDR3 is CASRLSSTGYSNQPQHF. The CDR3 DNA reads TGTGCCAGCAGACTATCCTCTACAGGGTATAGCAATCAGCCCCAGCATTTT.